This entry is about one T cell receptor (beta chain). Its target is not known. No conserved phenylalanine or tryptophan ends this CDR3, so it is likely a read error. This sample was included in a study of breast tumors, draining lymph nodes, adjacent tissues. Study results and caveats: Tumor T cell lymph node origin was a supported hypothesis, not proven. The data were judged consistent with most tumor T cells coming from lymph node and expanding in tumor. Tumor and nontumor repertoires were significantly more similar in luminal-like than in basal-like breast cancer. Tumors had less TCR diversity than lymph nodes, more than nontumor tissue.

TCRdb redid the calling of the multiplex PCR reads with MiXCR, one entry per CDR3 protein. The repertoire holds roughly 130,000 distinct CDR3 sequences, with 30% to 35% as singletons. Axillary draining lymph nodes of breast cancer patients supplied the node samples. Specimen: axillary lymph node tissue. The clonotype was recovered from a female donor with breast cancer. Some clones in this sample may be carry-over from other donors' samples.

CDR3 sequence (DNA): TGTGCCAGCAGCTTGTCCGTGGCTGCGAACGACAATGAGCAGTTCTCC. Protein sequence: CASSLSVAANDNEQFS. The chain combines TRBV5-8 with TRBJ2-1; no firm D call. Per the germline V gene, CDR1 is SGHTS and CDR2 is YDEGEE. Trimming pared 1 base from V and 5 bases from J, leaving 16 bases between. The CDR3 length is 16 residues.